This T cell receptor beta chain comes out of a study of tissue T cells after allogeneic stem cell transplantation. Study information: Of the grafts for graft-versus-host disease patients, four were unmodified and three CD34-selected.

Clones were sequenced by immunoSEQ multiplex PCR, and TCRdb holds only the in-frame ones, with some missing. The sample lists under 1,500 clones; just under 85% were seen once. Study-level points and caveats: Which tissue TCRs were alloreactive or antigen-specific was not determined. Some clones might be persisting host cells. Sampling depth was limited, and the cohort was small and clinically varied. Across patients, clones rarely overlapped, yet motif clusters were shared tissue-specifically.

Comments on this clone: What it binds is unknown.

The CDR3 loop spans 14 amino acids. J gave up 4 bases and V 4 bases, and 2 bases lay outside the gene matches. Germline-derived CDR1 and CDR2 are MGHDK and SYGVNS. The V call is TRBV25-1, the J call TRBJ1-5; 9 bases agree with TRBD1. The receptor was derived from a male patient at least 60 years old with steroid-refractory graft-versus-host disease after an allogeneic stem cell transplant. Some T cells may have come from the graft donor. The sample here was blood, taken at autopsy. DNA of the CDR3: TGTGCCAGCAGTGGTGGACAGGGGAATCAGCCCCAGCATTTT. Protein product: CASSGGQGNQPQHF.